This TCR beta chain was observed in a study of CD8+ T cells in alopecia areata. Sequencing relied on a cDNA template that was reverse transcribed from extracted RNA. Produced via immunoSEQ multiplex PCR; TCRdb's table is partial and in-frame only. The sample has roughly 250,000 clones, 67% seen once; the top ten hold approximately 1.2%. Trimming cost V 4 bases and J 1 base, with 11 bases left between them. CDR1 is SNHLY, CDR2 FYNNEI, per germline. This CDR3 contains 15 residues. Study results and caveats: Higher clonality than in normal scalp was seen in lesional scalp, especially alopecia totalis/universalis.

About this clone itself: Antigen unknown.

The rearrangement joins TRBV2 to TRBJ1-5; D not certain. This specimen consisted of CD4+ T cells sorted from blood, obtained at week 0. This receptor was taken from a human donor with alopecia areata. The CDR3 is CASSGQVASNQPQHF. The CDR3 DNA reads TGTGCCAGCAGTGGTCAGGTGGCCAGCAATCAGCCCCAGCATTTT.